The next 10 T cell receptor beta chains were all read from a single sample in a study of CD8 T cells in ankylosing spondylitis. MiXCR, applied by TCRdb to the 5' RACE reads, yields one record per CDR3 protein. The sample holds approximately 100,000 distinct CDR3 sequences, almost 8.5% seen once. Source material: blood, either unsorted or a sorted T cell fraction (not recorded which). The receptor set was obtained from a male donor with ankylosing spondylitis or in good health (not recorded which).

This clonotype occurred many times. The chain carries TRBV6-2 or TRBV6-3 and TRBJ1-1; D is undetermined. This CDR3 is built from 13 residues. Germline V lookup: CDR1 MNHEY, CDR2 SVGEGT. Trimming took off 3 bases at V and 3 bases at J, with 8 bases between the two ends. The CDR3 nucleotides are TGTGCCAGCAGTTATTCCCCCTACACTGAAGCTTTCTTT. It translates to CASSYSPYTEAFF.

This clonotype was found many times. This chain connects TRBV3-1 to TRBJ2-7; possibly TRBD2 for D (6 bases). The CDR3 totals 14 residues. CDR1 is LGHDT and CDR2 is YNNKEL in the germline V gene (reference sequence). The germline V and J ends were trimmed by 1 base and 0 bases, with 7 bases remaining between them. The CDR3 DNA sequence: TGTGCCAGCAGCCAAGTGCGGGACTCCTACGAGCAGTACTTC. Translated: CASSQVRDSYEQYF.

Many counts were recorded for this clonotype. V is TRBV6-2 or TRBV6-3 and J is TRBJ2-5; D remains ambiguous. Looked up from germline, CDR1 is MNHEY and CDR2 is SVGEGT. V lost 0 bases, J lost 4 bases, and 3 bases lay in between. The CDR3 loop spans 12 amino acids. The DNA of the CDR3 is TGTGCCAGCAGTTACTCGAGAGAGACCCAGTACTTC. Protein product: CASSYSRETQYF.

In this sample, this clonotype turned up many times. This chain joins TRBV7-9 and TRBJ2-1; TRBD2 aligns across 7 bases. The length of the CDR3 is 13 residues. The V and J ends lost 6 bases and 1 base, in that order; junction bases with no gene match: 0. CDR1 is SEHNR, CDR2 FQNEAQ, per germline (reference sequence). CDR3 region: CASRAGSYNEQFF. The CDR3 DNA reads as TGTGCCAGCAGAGCGGGGTCCTACAATGAGCAGTTCTTC. The variable domain in full, completed from reference TRBV7-9 and TRBJ2-1, reads DTGVSQNPRHKITKRGQNVTFRCDPISEHNRLYWYRQTLGQGPEFLTYFQNEAQLEKSRLLSDRFSAERPKGSFSTLEIQRTEQGDSAMYLCASRAGSYNEQFFGPGTRLTVL.

This clonotype has just a few counts. The V call is TRBV7-9, the J call TRBJ1-4, with 8 positions matching TRBD1. Germline CDR1 is SEHNR and CDR2 is FQNEAQ (reference sequence). This CDR3 is built from 15 residues. Trimming took 4 bases from V and 3 from J; bases not matched to a gene: 4. The CDR3 nucleotides are TGTGCCAGCAGCTCGCAGGGGGCGGCTAATGAAAAACTGTTTTTT. Translation: CASSSQGAANEKLFF.

This clonotype was counted many times. This rearrangement joins TRBV9 to TRBJ2-5; TRBD2 agrees at 12 bases. The V gene's germline CDR1 is SGDLS and CDR2 YYNGEE. There are 17 residues in the CDR3. J lost 4 bases, V lost 0 bases, and 7 bases had no gene match. CDR3 protein: CASSVAPLLAGGETQYF. The CDR3 DNA follows: TGTGCCAGCAGCGTAGCCCCACTACTAGCGGGGGGAGAGACCCAGTACTTC.

There are many counts of this clonotype. This sequence joins TRBV5-5 and TRBJ2-1, with 12 bases aligning to TRBD2. The CDR3 contains 13 residues. Germline CDR1 reads SGHKS; CDR2 reads YYEKEE (reference sequence). J gave up 12 bases and V 4 bases, and 5 bases lay outside the gene matches. CDR3 amino acids: CASSQTSGRMQFF. CDR3 DNA sequence: TGTGCCAGCAGCCAGACTAGCGGGAGAATGCAGTTCTTC.

V and J are TRBV7-9 and TRBJ1-2; D may be TRBD1 (5 bases). The CDR3 has 15 residues. Trimming pared 6 bases from V and 2 bases from J, leaving 16 bases between. Per germline, CDR1 SEHNR and CDR2 FQNEAQ (reference sequence). The CDR3 coding sequence is TGTGCCAGCAGTTCGGAGGGGCGTGGAAACTATGGCTACACCTTC. Its protein product is CASSSEGRGNYGYTF.

Many counts were recorded for this clonotype. V and J are TRBV9 and TRBJ2-3, with 12 bases that match TRBD2. The CDR3 has 16 amino acids. Trimming removed 3 bases from V and 1 base from J; junction bases left unmatched: 3. The V gene's germline CDR1 is SGDLS and CDR2 YYNGEE. CDR3 coding DNA: TGTGCCAGCAGCGACCCTAGCGGGGGGGGCACAGATACGCAGTATTTT. Translated, it gives CASSDPSGGGTDTQYF. The full variable domain, completed using reference TRBV9 and TRBJ2-3, is DSGVTQTPKHLITATGQRVTLRCSPRSGDLSVYWYQQSLDQGLQFLIQYYNGEERAKGNILERFSAQQFPDLHSELNLSSLELGDSALYFCASSDPSGGGTDTQYFGPGTRLTVL.

This clonotype was counted ten times or more. The J gene is TRBJ2-6, the V gene TRBV20-1; D is possibly TRBD2 (5 bases). V dropped 2 bases and J dropped 2 bases, with 7 bases sitting between them. The germline V gene encodes CDR1 DFQATT and CDR2 SNEGSKA (reference sequence). The CDR3 runs 14 residues. CDR3 nucleotide sequence: TGCAGTGCTAGACCAGCGGCTGGGGCCAACGTCCTGACTTTC. It specifies CSARPAAGANVLTF.